The clone carrying this T cell receptor beta chain is large. The antigen remains undetermined. This sample stems from a study of immune evolution from preneoplasia to lung adenocarcinoma. The repertoire was sequenced with immunoSEQ multiplex PCR; TCRdb's copy has only in-frame clones and lacks some. Of about 6,500 clones listed, around 86% are singletons. General study points: Normal lung had highest clonality; later lesions appeared denser, more diverse.

CDR1 and CDR2 from the germline V gene are WSHSY and SAAADI. The CDR3 loop spans 16 amino acids. J lost 7 bases, V lost 4 bases, and 11 bases had no gene match. This receptor was identified in a person in their sixties or seventies with lung adenocarcinoma. The chain carries TRBV10-2 and TRBJ2-7; TRBD2 agrees at 12 bases. Input material: FFPE invasive lung adenocarcinoma tissue. CDR3 sequence (DNA): TGCGCCAGCAGTGGACCTAGCGGGAGGGCCCTGGATGAGCAGTACTTC. It is translated as CASSGPSGRALDEQYF.